This T cell receptor beta chain was recorded in a study of T-cell memory formation after mild COVID-19. Study-level points and caveats: The main location of contracting CD4+ clones was CM and EM, and that of contracting CD8+ clones was EMRA. The study detected some responding clones in pre-infection memory, suggesting cross-reactive memory joined.

This clonotype was recorded at least ten times. No antigen is known for it. CDR3 length: 14 amino acids. Germline V gene data show CDR1 as SGHTA and CDR2 as FQGNSA. With V trimmed by 5 bases and J by 2 bases, 5 bases remained unmatched. TCRdb ran MiXCR on the 5' RACE reads and lists one entry per CDR3 protein. The table lists hundreds of thousands of distinct CDR3 sequences, roughly 8.2% of them singletons, with less than 25% in the top ten. The J gene is TRBJ2-5, the V gene TRBV7-2, with TRBD1 identical over 7 bases. Sequencing was performed on PBMCs or a T cell subset sorted from them (not recorded which). The source is a man aged 18 to 30 who had mild COVID-19 (a few samples of this study predate the infection). Cell type and time point are not known. The CDR3 DNA sequence: TGTGCCAGCAGCCTCCAGGGACAGCAAGAGACCCAGTACTTC. Translated: CASSLQGQQETQYF. Full variable domain (outside the CDR3, taken from reference TRBV7-2 and TRBJ2-5): GAGVSQSPSNKVTEKGKDVELRCDPISGHTALYWYRQSLGQGLEFLIYFQGNSAPDKSGLPSDRFSAERTGGSVSTLTIQRTQQEDSAVYLCASSLQGQQETQYFGPGTRLLVL.